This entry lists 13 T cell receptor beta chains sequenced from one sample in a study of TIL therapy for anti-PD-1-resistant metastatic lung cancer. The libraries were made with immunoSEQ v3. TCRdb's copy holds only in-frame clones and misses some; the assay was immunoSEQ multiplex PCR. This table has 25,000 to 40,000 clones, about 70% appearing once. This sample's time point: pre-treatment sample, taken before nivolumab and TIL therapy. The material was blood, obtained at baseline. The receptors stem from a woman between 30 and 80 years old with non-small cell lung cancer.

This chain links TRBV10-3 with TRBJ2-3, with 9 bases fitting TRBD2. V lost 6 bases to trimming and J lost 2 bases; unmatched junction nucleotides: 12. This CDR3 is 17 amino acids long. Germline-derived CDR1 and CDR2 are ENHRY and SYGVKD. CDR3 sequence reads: CAISTEIAGAATDTQYF. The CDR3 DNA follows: TGTGCCATCAGCACCGAAATAGCGGGAGCGGCCACAGATACGCAGTATTTT.

CDR3 DNA sequence: TGTGCCAGCAGCATTCAAAGTCACACAAATGAGCAGTTCTTC. Its translation is CASSIQSHTNEQFF. This chain connects TRBV7-9 to TRBJ2-1; no definite D call. There are 14 residues in the CDR3. Deletions cut 5 bases from V and 7 bases from J, with 15 bases between. Germline loops: CDR1 SEHNR, CDR2 FQNEAQ (reference sequence). Variable domain in full (rest from reference TRBV7-9 and TRBJ2-1): DTGVSQNPRHKITKRGQNVTFRCDPISEHNRLYWYRQTLGQGPEFLTYFQNEAQLEKSRLLSDRFSAERPKGSFSTLEIQRTEQGDSAMYLCASSIQSHTNEQFFGPGTRLTVL.

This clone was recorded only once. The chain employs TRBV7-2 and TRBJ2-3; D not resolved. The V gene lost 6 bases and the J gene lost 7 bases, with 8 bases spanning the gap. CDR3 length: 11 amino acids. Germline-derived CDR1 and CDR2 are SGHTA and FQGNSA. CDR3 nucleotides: TGTGCCAGCAGACGGACCAATACGCAGTATTTT. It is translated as CASRRTNTQYF.

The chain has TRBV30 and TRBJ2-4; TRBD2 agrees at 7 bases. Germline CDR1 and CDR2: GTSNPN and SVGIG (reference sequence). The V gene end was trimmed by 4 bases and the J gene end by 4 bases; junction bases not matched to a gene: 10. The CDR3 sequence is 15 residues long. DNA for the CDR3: TGTGCCTGGACCGAAGGCCTAGCGGTGAAAAACATTCAGTACTTC. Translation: CAWTEGLAVKNIQYF. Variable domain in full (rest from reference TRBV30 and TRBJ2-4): SQTIHQWPATLVQPVGSPLSLECTVEGTSNPNLYWYRQAAGRGLQLLFYSVGIGQISSEVPQNLSASRPQDRQFILSSKKLLLSDSGFYLCAWTEGLAVKNIQYFGAGTRLSVL.

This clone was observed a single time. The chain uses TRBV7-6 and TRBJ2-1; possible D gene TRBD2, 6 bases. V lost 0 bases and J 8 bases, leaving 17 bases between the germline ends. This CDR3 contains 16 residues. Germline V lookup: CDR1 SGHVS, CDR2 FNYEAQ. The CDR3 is CASSLAGSGPIYEQFF. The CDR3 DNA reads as TGTGCCAGCAGCTTAGCCGGAAGCGGGCCTATATATGAGCAGTTCTTC.

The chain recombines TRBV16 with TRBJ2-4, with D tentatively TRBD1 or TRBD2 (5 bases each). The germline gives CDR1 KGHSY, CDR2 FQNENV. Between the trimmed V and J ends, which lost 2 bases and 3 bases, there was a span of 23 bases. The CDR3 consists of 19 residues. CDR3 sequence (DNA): TGTGCCAGCAGCCAAAATCCCGCGGGCCGGGGCGTCGGCAAAAACATTCAGTACTTC. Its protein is CASSQNPAGRGVGKNIQYF.

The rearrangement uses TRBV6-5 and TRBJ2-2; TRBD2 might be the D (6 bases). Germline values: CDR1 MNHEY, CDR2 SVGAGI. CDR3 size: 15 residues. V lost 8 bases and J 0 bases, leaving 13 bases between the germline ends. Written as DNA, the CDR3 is TGTGCCAGCCACGGGACTCCCTCGAACACCGGGGAGCTGTTTTTT. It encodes CASHGTPSNTGELFF.

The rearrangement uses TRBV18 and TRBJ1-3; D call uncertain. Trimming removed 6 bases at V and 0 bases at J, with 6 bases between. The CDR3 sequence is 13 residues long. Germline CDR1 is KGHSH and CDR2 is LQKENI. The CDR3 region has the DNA TGTGCCAGCTCGCTTATCTCTGGAAACACCATATATTTT. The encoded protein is CASSLISGNTIYF. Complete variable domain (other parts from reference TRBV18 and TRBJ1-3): NAGVMQNPRHLVRRRGQEARLRCSPMKGHSHVYWYRQLPEEGLKFMVYLQKENIIDESGMPKERFSAEFPKEGPSILRIQQVVRGDSAAYFCASSLISGNTIYFGEGSWLTVV.

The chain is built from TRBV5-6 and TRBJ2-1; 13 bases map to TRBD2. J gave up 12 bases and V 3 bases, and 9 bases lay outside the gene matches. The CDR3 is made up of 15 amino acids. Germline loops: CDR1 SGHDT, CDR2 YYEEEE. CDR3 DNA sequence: TGTGCCAGCAGCTCACCGGGACTAGCGGGATGGAGGCAGTTCTTC. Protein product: CASSSPGLAGWRQFF.

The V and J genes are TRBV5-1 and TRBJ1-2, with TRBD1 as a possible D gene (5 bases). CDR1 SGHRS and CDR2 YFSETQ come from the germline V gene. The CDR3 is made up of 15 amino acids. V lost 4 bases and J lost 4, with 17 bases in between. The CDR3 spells CASSATGDGSYGYTF. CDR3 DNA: TGCGCCAGCAGCGCAACCGGGGACGGCTCCTATGGCTACACCTTC.

The CDR3 region is CASSFLDRADQPQHF. The CDR3 region has the DNA TGTGCCAGCAGTTTTTTGGACAGGGCAGATCAGCCCCAGCATTTT. This chain joins TRBV28 and TRBJ1-5, with TRBD1 identical over 8 bases. This CDR3 is built from 15 residues. V gave up 3 bases and J gave up 5 bases; unmatched junction bases: 6. The germline CDR1 and CDR2 sequences are MDHEN and SYDVKM. Filled out from reference TRBV28 and TRBJ1-5, the complete variable domain reads DVKVTQSSRYLVKRTGEKVFLECVQDMDHENMFWYRQDPGLGLRLIYFSYDVKMKEKGDIPEGYSVSREKKERFSLILESASTNQTSMYLCASSFLDRADQPQHFGDGTRLSIL.

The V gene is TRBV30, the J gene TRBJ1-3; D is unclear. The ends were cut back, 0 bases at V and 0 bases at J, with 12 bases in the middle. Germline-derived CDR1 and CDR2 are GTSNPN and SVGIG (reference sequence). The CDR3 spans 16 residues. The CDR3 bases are TGTGCCTGGAGTGTAAGCAGGCGGAGCTCTGGAAACACCATATATTTT. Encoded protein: CAWSVSRRSSGNTIYF. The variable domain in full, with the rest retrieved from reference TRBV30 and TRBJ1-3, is SQTIHQWPATLVQPVGSPLSLECTVEGTSNPNLYWYRQAAGRGLQLLFYSVGIGQISSEVPQNLSASRPQDRQFILSSKKLLLSDSGFYLCAWSVSRRSSGNTIYFGEGSWLTVV.

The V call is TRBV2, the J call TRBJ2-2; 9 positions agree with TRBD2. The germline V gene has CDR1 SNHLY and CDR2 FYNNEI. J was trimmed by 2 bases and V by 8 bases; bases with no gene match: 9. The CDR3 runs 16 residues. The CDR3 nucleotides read TGTGCCAGCTCTTATAGCGGGAGTAAAAACACCGGGGAGCTGTTTTTT. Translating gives CASSYSGSKNTGELFF.